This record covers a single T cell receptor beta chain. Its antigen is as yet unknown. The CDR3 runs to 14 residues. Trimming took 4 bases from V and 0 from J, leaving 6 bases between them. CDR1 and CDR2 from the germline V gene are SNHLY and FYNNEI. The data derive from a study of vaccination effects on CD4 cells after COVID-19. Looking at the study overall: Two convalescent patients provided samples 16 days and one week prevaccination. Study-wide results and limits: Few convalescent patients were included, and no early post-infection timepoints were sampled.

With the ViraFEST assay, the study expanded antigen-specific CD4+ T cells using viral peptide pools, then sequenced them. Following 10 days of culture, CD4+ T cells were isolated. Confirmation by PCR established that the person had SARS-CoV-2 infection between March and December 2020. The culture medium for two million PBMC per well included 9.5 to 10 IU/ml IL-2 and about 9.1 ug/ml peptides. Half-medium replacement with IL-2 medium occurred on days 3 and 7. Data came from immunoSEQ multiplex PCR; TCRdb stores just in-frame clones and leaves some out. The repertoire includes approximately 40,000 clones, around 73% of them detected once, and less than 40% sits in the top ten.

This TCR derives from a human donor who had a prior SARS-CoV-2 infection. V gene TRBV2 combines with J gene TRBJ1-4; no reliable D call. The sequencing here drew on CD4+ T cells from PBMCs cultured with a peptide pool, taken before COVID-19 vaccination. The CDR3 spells CASSGTPTNEKLFF. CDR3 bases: TGTGCCAGCAGTGGGACCCCAACTAATGAAAAACTGTTTTTT.